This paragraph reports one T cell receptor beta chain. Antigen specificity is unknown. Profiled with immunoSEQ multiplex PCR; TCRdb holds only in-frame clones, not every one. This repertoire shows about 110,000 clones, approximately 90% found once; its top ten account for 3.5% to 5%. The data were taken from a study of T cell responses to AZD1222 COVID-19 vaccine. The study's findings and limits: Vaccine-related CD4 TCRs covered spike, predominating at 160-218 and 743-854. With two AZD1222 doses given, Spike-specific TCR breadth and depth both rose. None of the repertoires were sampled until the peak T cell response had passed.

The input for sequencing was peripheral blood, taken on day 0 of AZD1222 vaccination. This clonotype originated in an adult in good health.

The CDR3 DNA reads as TGTGCCACCTGGGGAGCTAGCGGGAGGGAGGATACGCAGTATTTT. Translated: CATWGASGREDTQYF. V and J are TRBV19 and TRBJ2-3; the match to TRBD2 covers 12 bases. The germline gives CDR1 LNHDA, CDR2 SQIVND (reference sequence). V lost 10 bases and J lost 6; bases outside the gene matches: 11. The CDR3 runs to 15 residues.